This paragraph reports one T cell receptor beta chain. What it binds is unknown. The table came from immunoSEQ multiplex PCR; TCRdb's copy has only in-frame clones and leaves some out. The table shows 90,000 to 150,000 clones, with 80% to 95% occurring only once. Germline CDR1 and CDR2: ENHRY and SYGVKD. With 2 bases removed from V and 2 bases from J, the gap between germline ends came to 12 bases. The CDR3 spans 15 residues. The sample belongs to a study of graft-versus-host responses after intestinal transplantation. For the study at large: Transplant recipients had multivisceral, liver-intestinal, or isolated intestinal grafts. Every recipient underwent anti-thymocyte globulin induction, then tacrolimus and steroids for roughly 3 years.

Findings and limits, study-wide: Recipient marrow harbored GvH clones, some of which surfaced first in ileum or blood. The highest levels of circulating GvH clones went along with early declines in HvG clones after transplant.

The sample here was unstimulated CD4+ T cells sorted from spleen or lymph node cells, taken before intestinal transplant. This chain uses TRBV10-3 with TRBJ2-5; tentative D call: TRBD1 (5 bases). The TCR comes from a human donor who received an intestinal transplant. The CDR3 loop reads CAISEGAKLQETQYF. CDR3 nucleotide sequence: TGTGCCATCAGTGAGGGGGCCAAACTACAAGAGACCCAGTACTTC.